Detailed here is one T cell receptor (beta chain). The antigen is undetermined. This record comes from a study of a mutant IDH1 vaccine in newly diagnosed glioma. The time point: baseline, week 1 (first vaccination visit). Treatment given: pre-vaccination baseline after standard-of-care therapy. The table came from immunoSEQ multiplex PCR; TCRdb's copy has only in-frame clones and leaves some out. The sample lists over 55,000 clones; around 83% were seen once. Germline V gene sequence: CDR1 GTSNPN, CDR2 SVGIG (reference sequence). V was pared by 2 bases and J by 6 bases, with 3 bases of the junction left unmatched. This CDR3 spans 13 amino acids. Whole-study findings and limits: Vaccine-induced responses were seen in roughly 93% of patients, spanning several MHC alleles.

The chain recombines TRBV30 with TRBJ1-2; 10 bases align to TRBD1. Here the sequenced sample was peripheral blood mononuclear cells (PBMCs), taken from a glioma patient treated with radiotherapy, temozolomide or both. The sequence derives from a young woman with glioma. Some clones in this sample may be carry-over from other donors' samples. The CDR3: CAWSLGTGDGYTF. The CDR3 coding sequence is TGTGCCTGGAGTCTCGGGACAGGGGATGGCTACACCTTC. Combining the CDR3 with reference TRBV30 and TRBJ1-2 gives the whole variable domain SQTIHQWPATLVQPVGSPLSLECTVEGTSNPNLYWYRQAAGRGLQLLFYSVGIGQISSEVPQNLSASRPQDRQFILSSKKLLLSDSGFYLCAWSLGTGDGYTFGSGTRLTVV.